In this sample, the clone carrying this TCR beta chain turned up a few times. The data stem from a study of beta chain features in type 1 diabetes. Germline assignment: CDR1 SGHTA and CDR2 FQGTGA. The length of the CDR3 is 14 residues. Losses at the gene ends were 2 bases for V and 4 bases for J; bases not matched to a gene: 3. Sequencing targeted expressed TCRB transcripts, as all isolated RNA had been reverse transcribed. Generated by immunoSEQ multiplex PCR, the TCRdb table keeps only in-frame clones and is missing some. The sample holds about 620,000 clones; less than 20% are singletons and the top ten take about 0.097%. Sorted populations all had greater than 95% purity.

V is TRBV7-3 and J is TRBJ1-1; 8 bases fit TRBD1. Material for sequencing was naive CD4+ T cells from blood. The origin of this receptor is a man aged 18 to 30 in good health. The CDR3 DNA reads as TGTGCCAGCAGCTTACAGGGGGCTAGCACTGAAGCTTTCTTT. It codes for CASSLQGASTEAFF.